The rows below give T cell receptor beta chains drawn from one sample of a study of blood T cell repertoires in COVID-19. The table came from immunoSEQ multiplex PCR; TCRdb's copy has only in-frame clones and leaves some out. This sample carries 430,000 or so clones, roughly 90% of them seen once, and the ten largest clones take around 1.9%. The sequencing sample was made of PBMCs or T cells enriched from blood (not recorded which). Every receptor here comes from a woman between 40 and 55 years old who had recovered from COVID-19. Each CDR3 is given with its conserved first and last residue. The order of the fields is CDR3 DNA, CDR3 protein, CDR3 length, clone size, D gene, J gene, V gene. The D gene is left open where the match is weak. Some rows have no size entry. The others give once, few or many, or a class for an expanded clone.

CDR3nt: TGTGCCAGCAGCGTGATGACGGGGATCCCTGAAGCTTTCTTT
CDR3aa: CASSVMTGIPEAFF
len: 14
abundance: .
d_gene: .
j_gene: TRBJ1-1
v_gene: TRBV7-6

CDR3nt: TGCAGCGTTGCCGGAGAAGCGGACAGGGCCGACTACGAGCAGTACTTC
CDR3aa: CSVAGEADRADYEQYF
len: 16
abundance: .
d_gene: TRBD1
j_gene: TRBJ2-7
v_gene: TRBV29-1

CDR3nt: TGCGCCAGCAGCCAAGAACAGGGCTACGAGCAGTACTTC
CDR3aa: CASSQEQGYEQYF
len: 13
abundance: once
d_gene: .
j_gene: TRBJ2-7
v_gene: TRBV4-1

CDR3nt: TGTGCCAGCAGCCCACAGTCTAGCGGGATGGGGGGTAGATCCTACAATGAGCAGTTCTTC
CDR3aa: CASSPQSSGMGGRSYNEQFF
len: 20
abundance: .
d_gene: TRBD2
j_gene: TRBJ2-1
v_gene: TRBV14

CDR3nt: TGTGCCAGCAGCTCGGGACTCAGGAACACTGAAGCTTTCTTT
CDR3aa: CASSSGLRNTEAFF
len: 14
abundance: .
d_gene: .
j_gene: TRBJ1-1
v_gene: TRBV5-4

CDR3nt: TGTGCCAGCAGTCGACAGGGCAGCAATCAGCCCCAGCATTTT
CDR3aa: CASSRQGSNQPQHF
len: 14
abundance: .
d_gene: TRBD1
j_gene: TRBJ1-5
v_gene: TRBV7-2

CDR3nt: TGTGCCAGCAGCAGGGCCTTCCTTTCACCCCTCCACTTT
CDR3aa: CASSRAFLSPLHF
len: 13
abundance: .
d_gene: .
j_gene: TRBJ1-6
v_gene: TRBV12-3/TRBV12-4

CDR3nt: TGTGCCATCAGTCCGGGACAGAGCTCCTACGAGCAGTACTTC
CDR3aa: CAISPGQSSYEQYF
len: 14
abundance: .
d_gene: TRBD1
j_gene: TRBJ2-7
v_gene: TRBV10-3

CDR3nt: TGTGCCAGCAGGTACCGGGACAATGAGCAGTTCTTC
CDR3aa: CASRYRDNEQFF
len: 12
abundance: .
d_gene: .
j_gene: TRBJ2-1
v_gene: TRBV12-3/TRBV12-4

CDR3nt: TGTGCCACCAGCAGGGAAAGAACAGGGGACACTGAAGCTTTCTTT
CDR3aa: CATSRERTGDTEAFF
len: 15
abundance: .
d_gene: TRBD1
j_gene: TRBJ1-1
v_gene: TRBV15

CDR3nt: TGCGCCAGCAGCTTGGACCCCGGGACACCGAACACTGAAGCTTTCTTT
CDR3aa: CASSLDPGTPNTEAFF
len: 16
abundance: .
d_gene: .
j_gene: TRBJ1-1
v_gene: TRBV5-1

CDR3nt: TGCGCCAGCAATGCGGAAGGTGGCTACACCTTC
CDR3aa: CASNAEGGYTF
len: 11
abundance: .
d_gene: .
j_gene: TRBJ1-2
v_gene: TRBV23-1

CDR3nt: TGTGCCACCAGTGGTAGGGGCACTACAGATACGCAGTATTTT
CDR3aa: CATSGRGTTDTQYF
len: 14
abundance: .
d_gene: .
j_gene: TRBJ2-3
v_gene: TRBV24-1

CDR3nt: TGTGCTAGTGGCGAAGGACAGGGCAACACCGGGGAGCTGTTTTTT
CDR3aa: CASGEGQGNTGELFF
len: 15
abundance: .
d_gene: TRBD1
j_gene: TRBJ2-2
v_gene: TRBV12-5

CDR3nt: TGTGCCAGCAGCCAAGATTATGGTGGACAGGGGGATACAGGCCGTACGGTCTGGAATGAGCAGTTCTTC
CDR3aa: CASSQDYGGQGDTGRTVWNEQFF
len: 23
abundance: many
d_gene: TRBD1
j_gene: TRBJ2-1
v_gene: TRBV3-1/TRBV3-2

CDR3nt: TGTGCCAGTCATACAGGGCACACTGAAGCTTTCTTT
CDR3aa: CASHTGHTEAFF
len: 12
abundance: .
d_gene: .
j_gene: TRBJ1-1
v_gene: TRBV19

CDR3nt: TGCAGCGTGAGCCAACCTAGTGTCTCCTACAATGAGCAGTTCTTC
CDR3aa: CSVSQPSVSYNEQFF
len: 15
abundance: .
d_gene: .
j_gene: TRBJ2-1
v_gene: TRBV29-1

CDR3nt: TGTGCCAGTAGTATTACGGGGGTTAGGGAAAAACTGTTTTTT
CDR3aa: CASSITGVREKLFF
len: 14
abundance: once
d_gene: .
j_gene: TRBJ1-4
v_gene: TRBV19

CDR3nt: TGCGCCAGCAGCCAAGATGTCAGGGGGCGGTTCACTGAAGCTTTCTTT
CDR3aa: CASSQDVRGRFTEAFF
len: 16
abundance: once
d_gene: TRBD1
j_gene: TRBJ1-1
v_gene: TRBV4-3

CDR3nt: TGTGCCAGCAGATCCGGGACTAGCGGGAGGAATGAGCAGTTCTTC
CDR3aa: CASRSGTSGRNEQFF
len: 15
abundance: .
d_gene: TRBD2
j_gene: TRBJ2-1
v_gene: TRBV27

CDR3nt: TGTGCCAGCACCCCTGGTCCAGGGATGAATGAAAAACTGTTTTTT
CDR3aa: CASTPGPGMNEKLFF
len: 15
abundance: once
d_gene: .
j_gene: TRBJ1-4
v_gene: TRBV7-2

CDR3nt: TGTGCCAGCTCCCCCCGGAGCGGGAGCGGGTTCGAGCAGTACTTC
CDR3aa: CASSPRSGSGFEQYF
len: 15
abundance: .
d_gene: TRBD2
j_gene: TRBJ2-7
v_gene: TRBV5-4